This paragraph covers one T cell receptor (beta chain) sequence. These data come from a study of blood T cell repertoires in COVID-19. This CDR3 contains 13 residues. Germline CDR1 is MNHEY and CDR2 is SMNVEV (reference sequence). V was clipped by 6 bases and J by 0 bases, with 9 bases between them. Data came from immunoSEQ multiplex PCR; TCRdb stores just in-frame clones and leaves some out. The profile shows some 170,000 clones, 75% to 90% of them singletons. Sequenced: PBMCs or T cells enriched from blood (not recorded which). This clonotype originated in a man aged 35 to 55 who had recovered from COVID-19. This rearrangement joins TRBV27 to TRBJ2-7; D ambiguous. DNA for the CDR3: TGTGCCAGCAGATCAAGGAGCTCCTACGAGCAGTACTTC. The encoded protein is CASRSRSSYEQYF.